A single sample gave rise to the 20 T cell receptor beta chains below, sequenced in a study of memory CD4+ T cells and cytomegalovirus serostatus. The sort gate was single viable CD3+CD4+CD8-CD45RO+ cells for memory CD4+ T cells. Here immunoSEQ multiplex PCR was the method, and the copy in TCRdb shows in-frame clones only, minus some. The sample includes 60,000 to 70,000 clones, about three quarters of them seen just once. The sequencing sample was made of memory CD4+ T cells from blood. These receptors were taken from an adult in good health and CMV-seronegative. Some clones in this sample may be carry-over from other donors' samples.

The chain carries TRBV14 and TRBJ1-1, with D unclear. V lost 4 bases, J lost 2 bases, and 8 bases lay in between. This CDR3 is 13 amino acids long. Germline assignment: CDR1 SGHDN and CDR2 FVKESK. CDR3 residues: CASSLRSNTEAFF. As DNA, the CDR3 is TGTGCCAGCAGCCTCAGATCAAACACTGAAGCTTTCTTT.

The chain is built from TRBV4-3 and TRBJ2-7, with TRBD2 matching 9 bases. Germline V lookup: CDR1 LGHNA, CDR2 YSLEER. This CDR3 is built from 15 residues. The J segment lost 8 bases and the V segment lost 0 bases, leaving 8 bases of the junction unmatched. For the CDR3, the DNA is TGCGCCAGCAGCCAAGATTGGGCTAGCGGGAACCAGCAGTACTTC. This translates into CASSQDWASGNQQYF.

V gene TRBV5-4 combines with J gene TRBJ2-3, with 9 bases matching TRBD1. The CDR3 runs 15 residues. Losses at the gene ends were 4 bases for V and 5 bases for J; bases not matched to a gene: 8. In germline, CDR1 is SGHNT, CDR2 YYREEE (reference sequence). The CDR3 DNA is TGTGCCAGCAGCCCACAGGGGGCGCGGGGAGATACGCAGTATTTT. Its protein product is CASSPQGARGDTQYF.

A few counts support this clone. The CDR3 DNA is TGTGCCAGCAGGGGGGGACAGGGAAACTATGGCTACACCTTC. This codes for CASRGGQGNYGYTF. The genes are TRBV2 and TRBJ1-2, with 9 positions matching TRBD1. The germline gives CDR1 SNHLY, CDR2 FYNNEI. CDR3 length: 14 residues. V lost 6 bases, J lost 2 bases, and 4 bases stayed unmatched.

The rearrangement links TRBV5-1 to TRBJ2-1; the D gene is possibly TRBD2 (6 bases). Germline assignment: CDR1 SGHRS and CDR2 YFSETQ. Trimming took 2 bases from V and 7 from J, leaving 13 bases between them. The CDR3 sequence is 14 residues long. In nucleotides, the CDR3 is TGCGCCAGCAGCTTCGGCGGGGCGTCGAATGAGCAGTTCTTC. It translates to CASSFGGASNEQFF.

This clone occurred once. The gene calls are TRBV6-1 and TRBJ1-5; D possibly corresponds to TRBD1 (5 bases). The length of the CDR3 is 19 residues. Germline V CDR1 and CDR2: MNHNS, SASEGT. Trimming removed 0 bases at V and 3 bases at J, with 21 bases between. CDR3: CASSEANWEGPRDNQPQHF. The CDR3 DNA sequence: TGTGCCAGCAGTGAAGCGAATTGGGAGGGACCTAGGGACAATCAGCCCCAGCATTTT.

The rearrangement uses TRBV6-5 and TRBJ1-1; 7 nucleotides agree with TRBD1. The CDR3 consists of 14 residues. Germline assignment: CDR1 MNHEY and CDR2 SVGAGI. The V segment lost 6 bases and the J segment 0 bases; nucleotides outside the gene matches: 4. The CDR3 region is CASRQGTMNTEAFF. CDR3 in DNA: TGTGCCAGCAGACAGGGGACGATGAACACTGAAGCTTTCTTT.

Concerning this clone: Other DNA sequences within the sample encode an identical CDR3. The gene calls are TRBV7-9 and TRBJ2-3, with no clear D. The CDR3 loop spans 11 amino acids. V was shortened by 5 bases and J by 3 bases, with 3 bases between the two germline ends. CDR1 and CDR2 from the germline V gene are SEHNR and FQNEAQ (reference sequence). The CDR3 region is CASSPTDTQYF. CDR3 DNA sequence: TGTGCCAGCAGCCCAACAGATACGCAGTATTTT.

The chain carries TRBV19 and TRBJ2-7, with TRBD1 as a possible D gene (6 bases). The germline CDR1 and CDR2 sequences are LNHDA and SQIVND (reference sequence). This CDR3 has 17 residues. Trimming took 5 bases from V and 2 from J, leaving 22 bases between them. In DNA, the CDR3 is TGTGCCAGTAGTGCTAAGCTCGGACAGCACGCAACCTACGAGCAGTACTTC. Protein: CASSAKLGQHATYEQYF.

V is TRBV5-5 and J is TRBJ1-3, with 8 positions matching TRBD1. Germline lookup yields CDR1 SGHKS and CDR2 YYEKEE (reference sequence). V lost 3 bases and J lost 2; bases outside the gene matches: 1. The CDR3 is 14 residues long. The CDR3 bases are TGTGCCAGCAGCTCCAGGGGGCCTGGAAACACCATATATTTT. Protein sequence: CASSSRGPGNTIYF.

Points on this clone: Other nucleotide sequences from this sample produce the same CDR3. The J gene is TRBJ1-2, the V gene TRBV7-2; 8 nucleotides line up with TRBD1. This CDR3 region has 15 residues. Germline CDR1 and CDR2: SGHTA and FQGNSA. V lost 4 bases and J lost 5; bases outside the gene matches: 9. The CDR3 is CASSSPAGGGYGYTF. Here the CDR3 DNA reads TGTGCCAGCAGCTCACCGGCAGGGGGCGGGTATGGCTACACCTTC.

The CDR3 DNA follows: TGTGCCAGCAGTTACGGCCTTAGCCTCAATGAGCAGTTCTTC. Protein: CASSYGLSLNEQFF. The J gene is TRBJ2-1, the V gene TRBV6-6; the D is unclear. Germline assignment: CDR1 MNHNY and CDR2 SVGAGI (reference sequence). This CDR3 region has 14 residues. V lost 2 bases and J lost 6, with 11 bases in between.

The chain uses TRBV25-1 and TRBJ2-6; possibly TRBD1 for D (6 bases). Trimming cost V 2 bases and J 0 bases, with 8 bases left between them. Germline CDR1 MGHDK, CDR2 SYGVNS. This CDR3 is built from 16 residues. The CDR3 coding sequence is TGTGCCAGCAGTGAAGGCAGGGGCTCTGGGGCCAACGTCCTGACTTTC. Translation: CASSEGRGSGANVLTF.

J is TRBJ2-2 and V is TRBV9; 11 bases are a match to TRBD1. CDR1 SGDLS and CDR2 YYNGEE come from the germline V gene. Losses at the gene ends were 4 bases for V and 7 bases for J; bases not matched to a gene: 6. There are 15 residues in the CDR3. The chain's CDR3 is CASSIGQGAVGELFF. Written as DNA, the CDR3 is TGTGCCAGCAGCATTGGACAGGGGGCTGTCGGGGAGCTGTTTTTT.

The chain links TRBV6-5 to TRBJ1-4; 10 positions agree with TRBD1. The length of the CDR3 is 16 residues. Germline V gene lookup returns CDR1 MNHEY and CDR2 SVGAGI. The junction had 8 bases not matched to a gene; V was cut back by 2 bases and J by 8 bases. The CDR3 DNA reads as TGTGCCAGCAGTTACAGTCCGACAGGGGGCTGGGAAAAACTGTTTTTT. Amino acids: CASSYSPTGGWEKLFF.

The V call is TRBV20-1, the J call TRBJ1-1; 7 bases are a match to TRBD1. The CDR3 has 11 residues. The J segment lost 11 bases and the V segment lost 3 bases, leaving 6 bases of the junction unmatched. Germline values: CDR1 DFQATT, CDR2 SNEGSKA (reference sequence). CDR3 sequence reads: CSASYRGAAFF. DNA for the CDR3: TGCAGTGCTAGTTACAGGGGAGCGGCTTTCTTT.

The rearrangement links TRBV7-2 to TRBJ1-1; tentatively, D is TRBD1 (5 bases). Germline lookup yields CDR1 SGHTA and CDR2 FQGNSA. The V gene lost 1 base and the J gene lost 4 bases, with 7 bases spanning the gap. CDR3 size: 13 residues. CDR3 loop: CASSLDRITEAFF. The CDR3 DNA follows: TGTGCCAGCAGCTTAGACAGGATCACTGAAGCTTTCTTT.

The V gene is TRBV4-3, the J gene TRBJ2-3, with 13 bases lining up with TRBD2. In germline, CDR1 is LGHNA, CDR2 YSLEER. The J segment lost 5 bases and the V segment lost 5 bases, leaving 13 bases of the junction unmatched. This CDR3 is 18 amino acids long. The CDR3 here is CASSSRLAGGGVEDTQYF. In DNA form, the CDR3 reads TGCGCCAGCAGCTCTAGACTAGCGGGAGGCGGAGTAGAAGATACGCAGTATTTT.

This sequence joins TRBV6-1 and TRBJ1-4; D is unresolved. There are 14 residues in the CDR3. Germline CDR1 and CDR2: MNHNS and SASEGT. V gave up 2 bases and J gave up 4 bases, with 8 bases separating them. The CDR3 DNA reads as TGTGCCAGCAGTGAACACGTTAATAATGAAAAACTGTTTTTT. Amino acids: CASSEHVNNEKLFF.

The chain combines TRBV10-3 with TRBJ2-3; TRBD1 aligns across 12 bases. Trimming cost V 0 bases and J 7 bases; bases outside gene matches: 8. The CDR3 extends over 17 amino acids. Germline loops: CDR1 ENHRY, CDR2 SYGVKD. The CDR3 nucleotides are TGTGCCATCAGTGAGTCTTCCGGGACAGGGGGCATGAATACGCAGTATTTT. This sequence encodes CAISESSGTGGMNTQYF.